Below, one T cell receptor beta chain is given with its context. The assay was immunoSEQ multiplex PCR, and TCRdb's table has in-frame clones only and misses some. The data show under 300,000 clones, roughly nine tenths seen once. This record comes from a study of blood T cell repertoires in COVID-19. The overall study: Both acute and convalescent COVID-19 samples were obtained from the United States, Italy and Spain.

The V end was cut by 10 bases, the J end by 1 base, with 32 bases between. The CDR3 has 20 amino acids. Germline loops: CDR1 PRHDT, CDR2 FYEKMQ (reference sequence). Sequenced input: peripheral blood. The TCR was taken from a man aged 60 to 75 who had recovered from COVID-19. This rearrangement joins TRBV13 to TRBJ1-5; the D gene is possibly TRBD1 (6 bases). CDR3 DNA: TGTGCCAACAGAACACATTTTAGACAGGACACCACCAGGAGCAATCAGCCCCAGCATTTT. Its protein is CANRTHFRQDTTRSNQPQHF.